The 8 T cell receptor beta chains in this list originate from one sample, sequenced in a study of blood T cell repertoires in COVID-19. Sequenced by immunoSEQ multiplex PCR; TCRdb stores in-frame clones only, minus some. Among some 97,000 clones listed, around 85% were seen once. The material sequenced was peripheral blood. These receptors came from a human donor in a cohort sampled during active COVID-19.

The CDR3 region is CASSYSGDRGDTIYF. The CDR3 region has the DNA TGTGCCAGCAGTTACTCTGGGGACAGGGGCGACACCATATATTTT. The chain combines TRBV6-6 with TRBJ1-3; 10 bases align to TRBD1. Per the germline V gene, CDR1 is MNHNY and CDR2 is SVGAGI (reference sequence). The CDR3 has 15 amino acids. V was pared by 0 bases and J by 8 bases, with 4 bases of the junction left unmatched.

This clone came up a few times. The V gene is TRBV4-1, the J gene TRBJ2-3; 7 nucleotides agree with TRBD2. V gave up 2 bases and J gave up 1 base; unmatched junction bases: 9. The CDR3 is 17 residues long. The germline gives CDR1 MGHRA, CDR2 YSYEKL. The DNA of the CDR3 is TGCGCCAGCAGCCAACTTCGCGGGGGAGGCGGCACAGATACGCAGTATTTT. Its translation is CASSQLRGGGGTDTQYF.

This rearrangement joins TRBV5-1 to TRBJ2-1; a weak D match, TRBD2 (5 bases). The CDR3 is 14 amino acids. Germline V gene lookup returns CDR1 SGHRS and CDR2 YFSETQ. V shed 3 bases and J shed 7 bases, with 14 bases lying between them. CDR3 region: CASSSPAGSNEQFF. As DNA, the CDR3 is TGCGCCAGCAGCTCGCCGGCGGGTTCTAATGAGCAGTTCTTC.

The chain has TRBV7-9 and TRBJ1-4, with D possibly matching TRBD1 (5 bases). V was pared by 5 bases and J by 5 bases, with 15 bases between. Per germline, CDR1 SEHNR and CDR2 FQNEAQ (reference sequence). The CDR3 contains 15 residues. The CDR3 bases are TGTGCCAGCAGCGCCACGGGACGGGGGAATGAAAAACTGTTTTTT. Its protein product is CASSATGRGNEKLFF.

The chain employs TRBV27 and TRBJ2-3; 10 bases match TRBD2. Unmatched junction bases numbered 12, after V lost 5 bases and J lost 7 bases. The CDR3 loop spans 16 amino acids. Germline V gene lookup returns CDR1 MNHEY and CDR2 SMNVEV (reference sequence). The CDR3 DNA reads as TGTGCCAGCAGTCCAACCACAGCGGGAGGGCCGAATACGCAGTATTTT. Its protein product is CASSPTTAGGPNTQYF.

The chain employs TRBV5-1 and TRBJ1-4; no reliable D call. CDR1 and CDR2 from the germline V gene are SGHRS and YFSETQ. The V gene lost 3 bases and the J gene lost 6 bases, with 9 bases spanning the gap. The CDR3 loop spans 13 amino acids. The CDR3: CASSSLEDEKLFF. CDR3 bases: TGCGCCAGCAGCTCCCTTGAGGATGAAAAACTGTTTTTT. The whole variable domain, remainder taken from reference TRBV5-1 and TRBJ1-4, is KAGVTQTPRYLIKTRGQQVTLSCSPISGHRSVSWYQQTPGQGLQFLFEYFSETQRNKGNFPGRFSGRQFSNSRSEMNVSTLELGDSALYLCASSSLEDEKLFFGSGTQLSVL.

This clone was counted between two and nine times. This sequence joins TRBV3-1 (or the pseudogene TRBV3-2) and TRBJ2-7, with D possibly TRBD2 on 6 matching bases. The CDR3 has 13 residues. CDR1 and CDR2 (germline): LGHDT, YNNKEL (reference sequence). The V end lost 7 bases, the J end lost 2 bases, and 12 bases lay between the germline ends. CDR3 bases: TGTGCCAGCAAAATTAGCGGCACCTACGAGCAGTACTTC. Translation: CASKISGTYEQYF.

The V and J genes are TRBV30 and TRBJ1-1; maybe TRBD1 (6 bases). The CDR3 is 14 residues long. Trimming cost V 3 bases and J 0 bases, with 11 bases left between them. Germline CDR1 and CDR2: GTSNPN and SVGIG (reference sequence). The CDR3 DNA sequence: TGTGCCTGGAGGACAGGAGTTATGAACACTGAAGCTTTCTTT. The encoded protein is CAWRTGVMNTEAFF.